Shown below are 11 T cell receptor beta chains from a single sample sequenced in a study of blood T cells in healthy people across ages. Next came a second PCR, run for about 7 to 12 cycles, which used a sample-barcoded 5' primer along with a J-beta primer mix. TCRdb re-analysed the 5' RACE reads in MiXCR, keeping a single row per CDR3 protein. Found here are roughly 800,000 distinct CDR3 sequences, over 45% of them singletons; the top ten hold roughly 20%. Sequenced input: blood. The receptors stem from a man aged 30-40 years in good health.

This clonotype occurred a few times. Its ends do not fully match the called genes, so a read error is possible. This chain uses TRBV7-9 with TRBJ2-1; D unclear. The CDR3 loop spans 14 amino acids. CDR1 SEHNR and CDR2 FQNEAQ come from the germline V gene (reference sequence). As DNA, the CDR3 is TGTGCCAGCAGCTTAGCGCTGGATCAACATGAGCAGTTTTTC. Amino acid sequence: CASSLALDQHEQFF.

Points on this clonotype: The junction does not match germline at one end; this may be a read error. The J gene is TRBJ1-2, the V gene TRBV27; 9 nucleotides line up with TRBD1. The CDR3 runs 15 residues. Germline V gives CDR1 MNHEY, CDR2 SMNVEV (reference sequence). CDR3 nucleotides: TGTGCCGGCAGTCCATCGACAGGGGGGGACTATGGCTACACCTTC. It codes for CAGSPSTGGDYGYTF.

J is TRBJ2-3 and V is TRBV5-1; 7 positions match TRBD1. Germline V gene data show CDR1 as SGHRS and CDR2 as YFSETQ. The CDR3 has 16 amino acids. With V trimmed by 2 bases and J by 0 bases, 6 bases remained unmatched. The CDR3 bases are TGCGCCAGCAGCTTAACAGGGGTTTTGAGCACAGATACGCAGTATTTT. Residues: CASSLTGVLSTDTQYF.

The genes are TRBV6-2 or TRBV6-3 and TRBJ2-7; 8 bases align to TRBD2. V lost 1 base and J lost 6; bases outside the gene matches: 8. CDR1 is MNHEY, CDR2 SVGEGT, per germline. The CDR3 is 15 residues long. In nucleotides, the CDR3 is TGTGCCAGCAGTTACTGGGTAGCGGGACAACTCGAGCAGTACTTC. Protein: CASSYWVAGQLEQYF.

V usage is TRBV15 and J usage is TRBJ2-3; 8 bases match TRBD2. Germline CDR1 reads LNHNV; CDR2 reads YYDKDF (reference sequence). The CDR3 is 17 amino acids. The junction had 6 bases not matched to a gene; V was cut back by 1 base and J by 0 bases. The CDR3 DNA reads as TGTGCCACCAGCAGAGCCAGCGGGAGCTATAGCACAGATACGCAGTATTTT. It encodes CATSRASGSYSTDTQYF.

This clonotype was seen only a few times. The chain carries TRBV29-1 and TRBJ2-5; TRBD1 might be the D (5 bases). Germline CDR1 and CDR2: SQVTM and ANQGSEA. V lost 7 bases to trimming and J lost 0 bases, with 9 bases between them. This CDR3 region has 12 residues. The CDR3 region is CSASGYQETQYF. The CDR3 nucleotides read TGCAGCGCCTCAGGGTACCAAGAGACCCAGTACTTC.

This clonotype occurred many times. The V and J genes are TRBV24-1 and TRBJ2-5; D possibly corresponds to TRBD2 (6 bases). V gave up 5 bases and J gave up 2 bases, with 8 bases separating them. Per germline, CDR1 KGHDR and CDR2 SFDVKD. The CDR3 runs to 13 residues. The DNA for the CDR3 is TGTGCCACCAGTGGGGAGGTACAAGAGACCCAGTACTTC. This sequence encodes CATSGEVQETQYF.

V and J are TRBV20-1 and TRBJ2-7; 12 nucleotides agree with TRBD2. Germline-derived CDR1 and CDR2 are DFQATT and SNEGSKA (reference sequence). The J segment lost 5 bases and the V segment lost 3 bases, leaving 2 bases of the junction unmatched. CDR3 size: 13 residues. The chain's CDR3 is CSARTSGSHEQYF. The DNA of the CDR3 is TGCAGTGCTAGGACTAGCGGGAGCCACGAGCAGTACTTC.

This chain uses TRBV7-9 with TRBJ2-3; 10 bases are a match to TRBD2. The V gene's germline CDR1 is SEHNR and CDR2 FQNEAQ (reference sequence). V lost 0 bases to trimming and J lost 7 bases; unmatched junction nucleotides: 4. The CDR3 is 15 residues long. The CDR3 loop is CASSLAAGGRNTQYF. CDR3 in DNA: TGTGCCAGCAGCTTAGCAGCGGGAGGGCGTAATACGCAGTATTTT.

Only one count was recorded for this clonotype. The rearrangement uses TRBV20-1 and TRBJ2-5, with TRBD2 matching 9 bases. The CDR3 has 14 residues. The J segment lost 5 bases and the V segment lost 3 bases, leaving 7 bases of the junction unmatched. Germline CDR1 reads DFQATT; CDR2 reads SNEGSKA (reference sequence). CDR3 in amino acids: CSARPSGKWETQYF. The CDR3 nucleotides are TGCAGTGCTAGGCCTAGCGGGAAGTGGGAGACCCAGTACTTC.

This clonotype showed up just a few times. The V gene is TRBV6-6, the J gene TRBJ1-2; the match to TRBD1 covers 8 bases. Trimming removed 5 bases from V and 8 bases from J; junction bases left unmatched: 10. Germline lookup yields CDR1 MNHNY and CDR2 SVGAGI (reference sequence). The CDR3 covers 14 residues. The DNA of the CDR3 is TGTGCCAGCAGTCGATCTCAGGGGGCTGGAGGCTACACCTTC. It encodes CASSRSQGAGGYTF.